A single sample is the source of the 16 T cell receptor beta chains below, sequenced in a study of T cell responses to AZD1222 COVID-19 vaccine. Data came from immunoSEQ multiplex PCR; TCRdb stores just in-frame clones and leaves some out. The table has 140,000 to 150,000 clones, roughly 92% seen once. Sequenced here: peripheral blood, sampled on day 0 of AZD1222 vaccination. The receptors originated from an adult in good health.

The V and J genes are TRBV27 and TRBJ1-2, with a possible D match to TRBD1 (5 bases). The germline V gene encodes CDR1 MNHEY and CDR2 SMNVEV (reference sequence). Trimming removed 3 bases at V and 2 bases at J, with 22 bases between. This CDR3 contains 18 residues. CDR3 nucleotides: TGTGCCAGCAGTTTTGGGGGTGGAGGGACCGGGGTAAACTATGGCTACACCTTC. Protein sequence: CASSFGGGGTGVNYGYTF.

The chain joins TRBV29-1 to TRBJ1-5, with 7 bases aligning to TRBD1. J gave up 7 bases and V 3 bases, and 6 bases lay outside the gene matches. Germline V CDR1 and CDR2: SQVTM, ANQGSEA. The CDR3 is 13 amino acids. The CDR3: CSVDTGAGQPQHF. The CDR3 DNA reads as TGCAGCGTTGACACAGGGGCAGGACAGCCCCAGCATTTT.

This chain uses TRBV12-5 with TRBJ2-1; D gene ambiguous. Trimming left V 0 bases short and J 2 bases short, with 5 bases between. Germline assignment: CDR1 LGHNT and CDR2 FRNRAP. This CDR3 is 14 amino acids long. The CDR3 reads CASGLVTAYNEQFF. Here the CDR3 DNA reads TGTGCTAGTGGTTTGGTAACCGCCTACAATGAGCAGTTCTTC.

The chain couples TRBV19 to TRBJ2-3; D is perhaps TRBD2 (5 bases). The CDR3 loop spans 11 amino acids. Germline CDR1 LNHDA, CDR2 SQIVND (reference sequence). Trimming stripped 8 bases from V and 2 bases from J, with 5 bases between. The chain's CDR3 is CASRDTDTQYF. DNA of the CDR3: TGTGCCAGTCGGGACACAGATACGCAGTATTTT.

This clone has just a few counts. The chain couples TRBV7-6 to TRBJ1-5, with no clear D. There are 15 residues in the CDR3. The V end lost 4 bases, the J end lost 2 bases, and 12 bases lay between the germline ends. Germline V gene data show CDR1 as SGHVS and CDR2 as FNYEAQ. This CDR3 reads CASSSSAGGNQPQHF. CDR3 coding DNA: TGTGCCAGCAGCTCTAGCGCAGGAGGCAATCAGCCCCAGCATTTT.

The chain couples TRBV5-1 to TRBJ2-5; 9 bases map to TRBD2. The CDR3 totals 16 residues. Unmatched junction bases numbered 8, after V lost 0 bases and J lost 5 bases. Germline CDR1 SGHRS, CDR2 YFSETQ. The CDR3 reads CASSLALAGSSETQYF. The DNA for the CDR3 is TGCGCCAGCAGCTTGGCGCTAGCGGGGAGTTCGGAGACCCAGTACTTC.

The table lists this clone with a count of one. This sequence joins TRBV11-3 and TRBJ2-7; D might be TRBD1 or TRBD2, each matching 5 bases. V was cut by 5 bases and J by 1 base, with 18 bases left in between. The CDR3 sequence is 16 residues long. Germline V CDR1 and CDR2: SGHNT, YENEEA. The CDR3 reads CASSGPSSGGSYEQYF. As DNA, the CDR3 is TGTGCCAGCAGCGGGCCTTCCAGTGGGGGATCCTACGAGCAGTACTTC.

V usage is TRBV10-1 and J usage is TRBJ2-7; 8 bases fit TRBD1. CDR3 length equals 16 residues. Trimming removed 3 bases from V and 0 bases from J; junction bases left unmatched: 7. Germline assignment: CDR1 WNHNN and CDR2 SYGVQD (reference sequence). The chain's CDR3 is CASSDKRTGYSYEQYF. The CDR3 DNA sequence: TGCGCCAGCAGTGATAAGCGGACAGGGTACTCCTACGAGCAGTACTTC.

This clone was detected once. The V gene is TRBV5-1, the J gene TRBJ2-1; 10 bases align to TRBD2. Germline V gene lookup returns CDR1 SGHRS and CDR2 YFSETQ. The length of the CDR3 is 16 residues. Germline trimming cut 2 bases from V and 2 bases from J; bases unmatched to any gene: 4. The CDR3 DNA reads TGCGCCAGCAGCTTAGTCACTAGCGGGGCCTACAATGAGCAGTTCTTC. Translating gives CASSLVTSGAYNEQFF.

V and J are TRBV19 and TRBJ1-6; no reliable D call. This CDR3 has 16 amino acids. Trimming took off 5 bases at V and 0 bases at J, with 11 bases between the two ends. Per germline, CDR1 LNHDA and CDR2 SQIVND (reference sequence). The CDR3 DNA reads TGTGCCAGTAGTCCGTACCAAAGCTCCTATAATTCACCCCTCCACTTT. Translation: CASSPYQSSYNSPLHF.

The rearrangement uses TRBV11-2 and TRBJ2-7; tentative D call: TRBD2 (6 bases). Germline-derived CDR1 and CDR2 are SGHAT and FQNNGV. The CDR3 has 14 amino acids. Trimming took 5 bases from V and 2 from J, leaving 13 bases between them. The CDR3 loop reads CASSIWSGPYEQYF. CDR3 nucleotides: TGTGCCAGCAGCATCTGGAGCGGGCCCTACGAGCAGTACTTC.

This clone has a handful of counts. V and J are TRBV5-1 and TRBJ1-2; TRBD1 matches 7 bases. J was trimmed by 4 bases and V by 0 bases; bases with no gene match: 6. Per germline, CDR1 SGHRS and CDR2 YFSETQ. CDR3 length: 15 amino acids. CDR3 DNA: TGCGCCAGCAGCTTGGAATCCAGGGGGGTCTATGGCTACACCTTC. Its translation: CASSLESRGVYGYTF. Full variable domain (remainder filled in from reference TRBV5-1 and TRBJ1-2): KAGVTQTPRYLIKTRGQQVTLSCSPISGHRSVSWYQQTPGQGLQFLFEYFSETQRNKGNFPGRFSGRQFSNSRSEMNVSTLELGDSALYLCASSLESRGVYGYTFGSGTRLTVV.

Worth noting for this clone: One end of the junction does not line up with germline, which may come from a read error. The V call is TRBV5-1, the J call TRBJ1-2; no clear D gene. Germline CDR1 and CDR2: SGHRS and YFSETQ. The CDR3 loop spans 14 amino acids. In nucleotides, the CDR3 is TGCGCCAGAAGCTTAGGGCGGGAATACTATGGCTACACCTTC. Its protein product is CARSLGREYYGYTF.

The rearrangement links TRBV6-5 to TRBJ1-2; possibly TRBD1 for D (6 bases). Germline V gives CDR1 MNHEY, CDR2 SVGAGI. This CDR3 spans 15 amino acids. Trimming removed 6 bases from V and 3 bases from J, with 17 bases in between. The CDR3, as DNA: TGTGCCAGCAGACTAGAGTTTGCAGGGGACTATGGCTACACCTTC. This encodes CASRLEFAGDYGYTF.

The chain joins TRBV5-4 to TRBJ2-1, with TRBD2 matching over 8 bases. Germline assignment: CDR1 SGHNT and CDR2 YYREEE (reference sequence). CDR3 length: 16 residues. V trimming: 0 bases; J trimming: 7 bases; junction bases outside the gene matches: 9. The DNA of the CDR3 is TGTGCCAGCAGCTTGGGCGGAACGGGAGGGCTGAATGAGCAGTTCTTC. Translated, it gives CASSLGGTGGLNEQFF.

The chain carries TRBV19 and TRBJ2-3, with 12 bases matching TRBD2. Germline values: CDR1 LNHDA, CDR2 SQIVND (reference sequence). The CDR3 has 16 residues. With 6 bases clipped from V and 4 bases from J, the junction kept 8 bases outside the gene matches. The CDR3 is CASSSPGLAGPDTQYF. The CDR3 bases are TGTGCCAGTAGCAGCCCGGGACTAGCGGGCCCAGATACGCAGTATTTT.